The entry below gives a single T cell receptor (beta chain) sequence along with its context. These data are taken from a study of blood T cell repertoires in COVID-19. Study background: There were acute and convalescent COVID-19 samples, and they came from the United States, Italy and Spain.

Looked up from germline, CDR1 is MNHEY and CDR2 is SMNVEV (reference sequence). After removal of 1 base from V and 4 bases from J, the junction contained 9 bases not matched to a gene. There are 16 residues in the CDR3. Original handling: The authors estimated nucleated cell counts from reference gene primer amplification. Assay: immunoSEQ multiplex PCR; the TCRdb copy retains only in-frame clones and omits some. V, J and clone size reflect that table, while D and trimming were determined from the DNA. In the table there are tens of thousands of clones, 65% to 90% of which are singletons. Sequencing was carried out using peripheral blood. The receptor's source is a young man with COVID-19, enrolled during active disease. This rearrangement joins TRBV27 to TRBJ1-2; 7 nucleotides match TRBD1. In DNA form, the CDR3 reads TGTGCCAGCAGTTTATTTAAGGGACAGACTATCTATGGCTACACCTTC. It translates to CASSLFKGQTIYGYTF.